What follows are 26 T cell receptor beta chains derived from one specimen sequenced in a study of radiation and T cells in renal cell carcinoma. Sequencing was performed with immunoSEQ multiplex PCR; in TCRdb, only in-frame clones are kept and a portion is missing. The sample includes approximately 40,000 clones, about 82% seen only once; the top ten take 25% to 30%. This sample's time point: blood 4 weeks post-SBRT, at nephrectomy. Sample treatment: 15 Gy SBRT to primary tumor, nephrectomy 4 weeks later. Sequencing was performed on blood, taken from a patient whose treatment included radiotherapy and nephrectomy. These receptors were taken from a woman aged 70-85 years with renal cell carcinoma.

The chain employs TRBV30 and TRBJ1-1; D may be TRBD1 (5 bases). Per the germline V gene, CDR1 is GTSNPN and CDR2 is SVGIG (reference sequence). This CDR3 contains 17 residues. V was clipped by 1 base and J by 1 base, with 19 bases between them. DNA for the CDR3: TGTGCCTGGAGTGGAGACAAGGGGAGTTGGGAGAACACTGAAGCTTTCTTT. Its protein is CAWSGDKGSWENTEAFF.

The chain combines TRBV6-1 with TRBJ2-1; TRBD2 matches 12 bases. Germline assignment: CDR1 MNHNS and CDR2 SASEGT. This CDR3 region has 15 residues. The J segment lost 4 bases and the V segment lost 5 bases, leaving 3 bases of the junction unmatched. The CDR3 nucleotides are TGTGCCAGCAGTATCGGACTAGCGGGGTACAATGAGCAGTTCTTC. Protein product: CASSIGLAGYNEQFF.

The chain recombines TRBV6-5 with TRBJ2-1; 8 bases agree with TRBD2. Trimming at V came to 2 bases and at J to 3 bases, leaving 3 bases not matched to a gene. The length of the CDR3 is 15 residues. Per the germline V gene, CDR1 is MNHEY and CDR2 is SVGAGI. In DNA, the CDR3 is TGTGCCAGCAGTTACACAGCGGGGGTCTACAATGAGCAGTTCTTC. This encodes CASSYTAGVYNEQFF.

This sequence joins TRBV7-9 and TRBJ1-2; the D is unclear. The CDR3 runs to 14 residues. Trimming pared 0 bases from V and 3 bases from J, leaving 8 bases between. The germline V gene encodes CDR1 SEHNR and CDR2 FQNEAQ (reference sequence). CDR3 protein: CASSLALWDYGYTF. The CDR3 DNA reads as TGTGCCAGCAGCTTAGCGCTATGGGACTATGGCTACACCTTC.

This clone showed up just once. The genes are TRBV6-5 and TRBJ1-5; the D gene is possibly TRBD1 (5 bases). Germline CDR1 MNHEY, CDR2 SVGAGI. V was shortened by 4 bases and J by 7 bases, with 11 bases between the two germline ends. CDR3 length equals 13 residues. Here the CDR3 reads CASSFGGGQPQHF. The CDR3 DNA reads TGTGCCAGCAGTTTTGGGGGGGGGCAGCCCCAGCATTTT.

The sample holds one count of this clone. The chain has TRBV4-2 and TRBJ2-2; no reliable D call. Germline CDR1 LGHNA, CDR2 YNFKEQ. V shed 1 base and J shed 6 bases, with 3 bases lying between them. CDR3 size: 12 residues. The CDR3: CASSQGPGELFF. CDR3 DNA sequence: TGTGCCAGCAGCCAAGGTCCCGGGGAGCTGTTTTTT.

The CDR3 loop reads CASSRSNSNQPQHF. The CDR3 DNA reads TGTGCCAGCAGCCGATCAAATAGCAATCAGCCCCAGCATTTT. J is TRBJ1-5 and V is TRBV7-8; D gene unclear. The CDR3 consists of 14 residues. Germline V gene sequence: CDR1 SGHVS, CDR2 FQNEAQ. V was trimmed by 5 bases and J by 0 bases, leaving 8 bases between them.

This clone was observed a single time. V and J are TRBV6-5 and TRBJ1-4; no reliable D call. The germline V gene has CDR1 MNHEY and CDR2 SVGAGI. The germline V and J ends were trimmed by 0 bases and 4 bases, with 12 bases remaining between them. The CDR3 loop spans 16 amino acids. CDR3 residues: CASSYSVGRFNEKLFF. The CDR3 bases are TGTGCCAGCAGTTACTCCGTGGGCAGATTTAATGAAAAACTGTTTTTT.

This clone was seen a single time. The chain uses TRBV19 and TRBJ2-7; 9 nucleotides match TRBD1. The CDR3 length is 13 residues. Trimming took 8 bases from V and 4 from J; bases not matched to a gene: 6. Germline CDR1 is LNHDA and CDR2 is SQIVND (reference sequence). The CDR3 DNA reads TGTGCCAGTGCAGGGACAGGGAATTACGAGCAGTACTTC. This encodes CASAGTGNYEQYF.

The chain joins TRBV5-1 to TRBJ2-5, with D possibly TRBD2 on 5 matching bases. CDR1 and CDR2 from the germline V gene are SGHRS and YFSETQ. The CDR3 is 16 amino acids. V was trimmed by 3 bases and J by 4 bases, leaving 19 bases between them. Written as DNA, the CDR3 is TGCGCCAGCAGCTCGGGCACTACAACTAGATCAGAGACCCAGTACTTC. This codes for CASSSGTTTRSETQYF.

The chain carries TRBV14 and TRBJ2-4, with TRBD1 matching 7 bases. In germline, CDR1 is SGHDN, CDR2 FVKESK. The CDR3 length is 14 residues. V lost 2 bases, J lost 7 bases, and 5 bases stayed unmatched. Here the CDR3 DNA reads TGTGCCAGCAGCCAACAGGGACAGAAGAACATTCAGTACTTC. This gives the protein CASSQQGQKNIQYF.

The chain uses TRBV18 and TRBJ2-7; 7 bases match TRBD2. J lost 0 bases, V lost 2 bases, and 10 bases had no gene match. Germline lookup yields CDR1 KGHSH and CDR2 LQKENI. The CDR3 extends over 17 amino acids. This CDR3 is CASSPGVRAGPSYEQYF. DNA of the CDR3: TGTGCCAGCTCACCAGGGGTCCGAGCGGGACCCTCCTACGAGCAGTACTTC.

This clone has a handful of counts. The rearrangement links TRBV10-2 to TRBJ1-1; 7 bases line up with TRBD1. This CDR3 region has 14 residues. V shed 0 bases and J 8 bases; nucleotides not matched to a gene: 6. The V gene's germline CDR1 is WSHSY and CDR2 SAAADI. DNA of the CDR3: TGCGCCAGCAGTGAGTCGACTACAGGGGCAGAAGCTTTCTTT. Translated, it gives CASSESTTGAEAFF.

The chain recombines TRBV9 with TRBJ1-1, with a tentative D call TRBD1 (6 bases). This CDR3 is 13 amino acids long. Looked up from germline, CDR1 is SGDLS and CDR2 is YYNGEE. V dropped 1 base and J dropped 4 bases, with 8 bases sitting between them. CDR3 loop: CASSVWGATEAFF. The CDR3 nucleotides read TGTGCCAGCAGCGTATGGGGGGCCACTGAAGCTTTCTTT.

This chain uses TRBV30 with TRBJ1-4; maybe TRBD1 (5 bases). Germline assignment: CDR1 GTSNPN and CDR2 SVGIG (reference sequence). V was pared by 6 bases and J by 7 bases, with 18 bases between. This CDR3 region has 14 residues. The CDR3 nucleotides read TGTGCCTGCCACACGCGGGGGTTGGGTGAAAAACTGTTTTTT. Protein sequence: CACHTRGLGEKLFF.

The chain links TRBV6-6 to TRBJ2-7; D not certain. The germline V gene encodes CDR1 MNHNY and CDR2 SVGAGI (reference sequence). V lost 4 bases, J lost 3 bases, and 4 bases lay in between. The CDR3 is 11 residues long. The CDR3 nucleotides are TGTGCCAGCAGTTTAAACTACGAGCAGTACTTC. It encodes CASSLNYEQYF.

V and J are TRBV7-8 and TRBJ2-5; 7 positions agree with TRBD2. The assigned J gene may be wrong: the sequence end matches TRBJ2-7 better. From germline, CDR1 is SGHVS and CDR2 FQNEAQ. This CDR3 contains 16 residues. The CDR3 loop is CASSPGLRAGDYEQYF. Written as DNA, the CDR3 is TGTGCCAGCAGCCCCGGACTTAGGGCGGGGGACTACGAGCAGTACTTC.

The chain recombines TRBV18 with TRBJ2-5; maybe TRBD1 (6 bases). The V gene lost 3 bases and the J gene lost 2 bases, with 16 bases spanning the gap. Germline values: CDR1 KGHSH, CDR2 LQKENI. The CDR3 is 16 residues long. This CDR3 is CASSPRTGTPQETQYF. The CDR3 bases are TGTGCCAGCTCACCCCGAACCGGGACACCTCAAGAGACCCAGTACTTC.

This chain uses TRBV25-1 with TRBJ1-4, with TRBD1 matching 8 bases. CDR1 and CDR2 from the germline V gene are MGHDK and SYGVNS. The J segment lost 8 bases and the V segment lost 4 bases, leaving 6 bases of the junction unmatched. CDR3 length: 14 residues. The CDR3 sequence is CASSVDRDPEKLFF. In nucleotides, the CDR3 is TGTGCCAGCAGTGTGGACAGGGACCCGGAAAAACTGTTTTTT.

The rearrangement uses TRBV7-2 and TRBJ2-5; D possibly corresponds to TRBD2 (6 bases). Germline V CDR1 and CDR2: SGHTA, FQGNSA. The CDR3 consists of 14 residues. Trimming shortened V by 1 base and J by 1 base, and 7 bases separated the two germline ends. The CDR3 loop reads CASSLDSGQETQYF. The CDR3 bases are TGTGCCAGCAGCTTAGATAGCGGCCAAGAGACCCAGTACTTC.

This clone turned up a few times. The rearrangement uses TRBV7-9 and TRBJ2-7; D unresolved. The germline V gene has CDR1 SEHNR and CDR2 FQNEAQ (reference sequence). V lost 3 bases and J 5 bases, leaving 5 bases between the germline ends. CDR3 length: 11 residues. The DNA for the CDR3 is TGTGCCAGCAGCTTGAGGAACGAGCAGTACTTC. It encodes CASSLRNEQYF.

The DNA of the CDR3 is TGTGCCAGCAGTTACCGTCAGCACACCGGGGAGCTGTTTTTT. Translating gives CASSYRQHTGELFF. The chain joins TRBV6-5 to TRBJ2-2, with no clear D. Germline V gives CDR1 MNHEY, CDR2 SVGAGI. With 2 bases removed from V and 3 bases from J, the gap between germline ends came to 7 bases. This CDR3 spans 14 amino acids.

This clone was seen more than once but under ten times. The chain joins TRBV7-3 to TRBJ2-2, with TRBD2 matching 8 bases. Germline CDR1 is SGHTA and CDR2 is FQGTGA. There are 16 residues in the CDR3. Trimming took 3 bases from V and 7 from J; bases not matched to a gene: 10. The CDR3 reads CASSFPGGAESGELFF. CDR3 DNA sequence: TGTGCCAGCAGCTTCCCCGGGGGGGCCGAAAGCGGGGAGCTGTTTTTT.

The chain carries TRBV11-3 and TRBJ2-6; a possible D gene is TRBD1 (5 bases). Germline assignment: CDR1 SGHNT and CDR2 YENEEA. Deletions cut 2 bases from V and 3 bases from J, with 11 bases between. There are 16 residues in the CDR3. The CDR3 loop reads CASSLSGNFGANVLTF. CDR3 coding DNA: TGTGCCAGCAGCTTATCAGGGAACTTTGGGGCCAACGTCCTGACTTTC.

The V and J genes are TRBV6-4 and TRBJ1-1; 7 positions match TRBD1. The CDR3 covers 15 residues. The germline V gene encodes CDR1 MRHNA and CDR2 SNTAGT. Trimming removed 5 bases from V and 6 bases from J; junction bases left unmatched: 12. DNA of the CDR3: TGTGCCAGCAGTAAACCCGACAGGGAAATCTCTGAAGCTTTCTTT. Translation gives CASSKPDREISEAFF.

The chain combines TRBV19 with TRBJ2-2, with no clear D. Germline CDR1 is LNHDA and CDR2 is SQIVND (reference sequence). This CDR3 comprises 14 residues. The V and J ends lost 3 bases and 6 bases respectively, with 11 bases between them. CDR3 nucleotides: TGTGCCAGTAGTATTAGTTTGTCTTCCGGGGAGCTGTTTTTT. Its protein is CASSISLSSGELFF.